This T cell receptor (beta chain) was identified in a study of cytomegalovirus exposure and HLA in healthy donors. PCR involved 60 Vbeta and 13 Jbeta primers. Data came from immunoSEQ multiplex PCR; TCRdb stores just in-frame clones and leaves some out. Among over 150,000 clones listed, roughly four fifths were seen once. Healthy individuals who donated bone marrow served as the donors. This CDR3 contains 15 residues. The germline gives CDR1 LNHDA, CDR2 SQIVND (reference sequence). V was shortened by 7 bases and J by 2 bases, with 15 bases between the two germline ends. Findings and limits, study-wide: Under in vitro conditions, three CMV-associated chains were confirmed as specific for CMV antigens.

This clone was counted only a few times. Its antigen is currently unknown. V usage is TRBV19 and J usage is TRBJ1-5, with TRBD1 as a possible D gene (5 bases). What was sequenced was PBMCs. This sequence was found in a woman aged 25 to 45 in good health and CMV-seropositive. CDR3 protein: CASTLSAGGNQPQHF. The CDR3 DNA follows: TGTGCCAGTACCCTTTCAGCGGGGGGCAATCAGCCCCAGCATTTT.